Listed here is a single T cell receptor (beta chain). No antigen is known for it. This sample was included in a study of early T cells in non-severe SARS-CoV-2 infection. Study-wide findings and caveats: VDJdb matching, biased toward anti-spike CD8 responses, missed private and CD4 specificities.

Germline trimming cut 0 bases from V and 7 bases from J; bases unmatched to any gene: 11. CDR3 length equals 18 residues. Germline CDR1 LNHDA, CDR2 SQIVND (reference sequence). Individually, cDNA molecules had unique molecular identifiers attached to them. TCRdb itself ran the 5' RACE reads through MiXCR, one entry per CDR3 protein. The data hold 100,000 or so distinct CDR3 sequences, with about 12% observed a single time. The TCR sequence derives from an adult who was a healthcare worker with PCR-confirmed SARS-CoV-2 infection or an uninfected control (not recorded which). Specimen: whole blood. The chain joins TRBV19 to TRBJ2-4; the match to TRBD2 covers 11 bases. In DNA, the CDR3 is TGTGCCAGTAGTATAGATCTACTAGCGGGAGCATCTGTGAACATTCAGTACTTC. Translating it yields CASSIDLLAGASVNIQYF.